The 19 T cell receptor beta chains in this list originate from one sample, sequenced in a study of cytomegalovirus exposure and HLA in healthy donors (dated by TCRdb to the late 2010s). Library method: the immunoSEQ multiplex PCR assay. The clones in this table, taken by TCRdb from immuneACCESS, are in-frame only. Not every clone is retained; where verified, under half of the shortfall comes from an unresolved V gene, and the cause of the rest is unknown. In this sample the table shows 97,000 or so clones, about 95% of which occur a single time. The ten top clones hold 0.89% of the sample. The sequenced material came from PBMCs. Every receptor here comes from a woman aged 18-29 years in good health and CMV-seronegative.

The chain employs TRBV2 and TRBJ2-1, with 12 bases fitting TRBD2. Trimming removed 4 bases from V and 5 bases from J; junction bases left unmatched: 12. Germline V CDR1 and CDR2: SNHLY, FYNNEI. The CDR3 contains 18 residues. CDR3 sequence (DNA): TGTGCCAGCAGTGTTTCCCCCATCCTAGCGGGGGGGAACAATGAGCAGTTCTTC. Translating it yields CASSVSPILAGGNNEQFF.

V usage is TRBV18 and J usage is TRBJ2-3; 10 bases are shared with TRBD2. The CDR3 length is 17 residues. Germline V gives CDR1 KGHSH, CDR2 LQKENI. The junction had 11 bases not matched to a gene; V was cut back by 6 bases and J by 2 bases. CDR3 sequence (DNA): TGTGCCAGCTCTACCAAGCCTAGCGGGGGATTCACAGATACGCAGTATTTT. Translating it yields CASSTKPSGGFTDTQYF. Full variable domain (remainder filled in from reference TRBV18 and TRBJ2-3): NAGVMQNPRHLVRRRGQEARLRCSPMKGHSHVYWYRQLPEEGLKFMVYLQKENIIDESGMPKERFSAEFPKEGPSILRIQQVVRGDSAAYFCASSTKPSGGFTDTQYFGPGTRLTVL.

The V and J genes are TRBV7-9 and TRBJ1-5; D is unresolved. The CDR3 runs 12 residues. Trimming cost V 1 base and J 6 bases, with 4 bases left between them. Per the germline V gene, CDR1 is SEHNR and CDR2 is FQNEAQ (reference sequence). The CDR3 DNA is TGTGCCAGCAGCTTAGGGGCTCAGCCCCAGCATTTT. It codes for CASSLGAQPQHF.

The chain employs TRBV7-6 and TRBJ2-1; tentative D call: TRBD2 (5 bases). CDR3 length: 16 amino acids. V lost 5 bases to trimming and J lost 7 bases, with 21 bases between them. Germline lookup yields CDR1 SGHVS and CDR2 FNYEAQ. DNA of the CDR3: TGTGCCAGCAGCCATAGTCGGTCGAGGTCGGGGAATGAGCAGTTCTTC. Residues: CASSHSRSRSGNEQFF.

The V and J genes are TRBV10-3 and TRBJ2-4, with a possible D match to TRBD2 (6 bases). Trimming shortened V by 6 bases and J by 2 bases, and 14 bases separated the two germline ends. The CDR3 covers 15 residues. Germline lookup yields CDR1 ENHRY and CDR2 SYGVKD. The CDR3 sequence is CAISVGDLTKNIQYF. The CDR3 coding sequence is TGTGCCATCAGCGTGGGGGACTTAACCAAAAACATTCAGTACTTC.

J is TRBJ2-3 and V is TRBV13, with D possibly TRBD2 on 6 matching bases. Trimming shortened V by 2 bases and J by 2 bases, and 14 bases separated the two germline ends. CDR3 length: 16 amino acids. CDR1 and CDR2 from the germline V gene are PRHDT and FYEKMQ (reference sequence). The CDR3 here is CASSLRASDSTDTQYF. DNA of the CDR3: TGTGCCAGCAGCTTACGGGCTAGCGATTCCACAGATACGCAGTATTTT.

CDR3 coding DNA: TGTGCCAGTGGAGGGGGCTGGCAGCCCCAGCATTTT. It codes for CASGGGWQPQHF. The rearrangement links TRBV19 to TRBJ1-5; 7 positions match TRBD1. The V gene's germline CDR1 is LNHDA and CDR2 SQIVND (reference sequence). Trimming took 8 bases from V and 7 from J; bases not matched to a gene: 5. CDR3 length: 12 residues.

The chain joins TRBV7-2 to TRBJ2-5; TRBD2 matches 9 bases. Germline CDR1 is SGHTA and CDR2 is FQGNSA. Unmatched junction bases numbered 8, after V lost 2 bases and J lost 7 bases. CDR3 length: 15 residues. CDR3 in amino acids: CASSLLTSGGGTQYF. The CDR3 DNA reads TGTGCCAGCAGCTTACTGACTAGCGGCGGTGGGACCCAGTACTTC.

V is TRBV10-3 and J is TRBJ1-2, with a weak D call TRBD1 (5 bases). The V gene lost 0 bases and the J gene lost 4 bases, with 12 bases spanning the gap. Germline V gives CDR1 ENHRY, CDR2 SYGVKD. The CDR3 extends over 15 amino acids. Here the CDR3 DNA reads TGTGCCATCAGTGAGTCTGACAGCTCCTTCTATGGCTACACCTTC. Protein sequence: CAISESDSSFYGYTF.

The rearrangement links TRBV27 to TRBJ2-1; 7 bases match TRBD2. CDR3 length: 16 residues. The germline CDR1 and CDR2 sequences are MNHEY and SMNVEV (reference sequence). Trimming at V came to 4 bases and at J to 6 bases, leaving 12 bases not matched to a gene. The CDR3 loop reads CASSSSGTTGVNEQFF. As DNA, the CDR3 is TGTGCCAGCAGTTCCTCCGGGACTACGGGTGTCAATGAGCAGTTCTTC.

This clone was detected a few times. The chain combines TRBV28 with TRBJ1-1; the match to TRBD1 covers 7 bases. Looked up from germline, CDR1 is MDHEN and CDR2 is SYDVKM. The CDR3 contains 15 residues. V lost 2 bases, J lost 9 bases, and 12 bases stayed unmatched. The CDR3 DNA is TGTGCCAGCAGTTTAGTCGGACAGGCAGGTGCTAAAGCTTTCTTT. It encodes CASSLVGQAGAKAFF.

The chain combines TRBV29-1 with TRBJ1-2, with 9 bases that match TRBD1. Unmatched junction bases numbered 15, after V lost 4 bases and J lost 0 bases. The CDR3 contains 18 residues. CDR1 is SQVTM and CDR2 is ANQGSEA in the germline V gene. CDR3 DNA sequence: TGCAGCGTTGTGTTAAGGGGGGACAGGGTGAGATCTAACTATGGCTACACCTTC. It codes for CSVVLRGDRVRSNYGYTF.

The CDR3 is CASSPDATGGVTDTQYF. The CDR3 nucleotides read TGTGCCAGCAGCCCCGACGCCACGGGGGGAGTCACAGATACGCAGTATTTT. The chain has TRBV7-3 and TRBJ2-3; 7 bases are shared with TRBD2. The CDR3 sequence is 17 residues long. With V trimmed by 5 bases and J by 2 bases, 13 bases remained unmatched. CDR1 SGHTA and CDR2 FQGTGA come from the germline V gene.

The CDR3, as DNA: TGTGCCAGCAGTTCCCTAGGGGGGGAATCCTACGAGCAGTACTTC. It is translated as CASSSLGGESYEQYF. The chain uses TRBV27 and TRBJ2-7, with D possibly matching TRBD2 (7 bases). This CDR3 is 15 amino acids long. The germline CDR1 and CDR2 sequences are MNHEY and SMNVEV (reference sequence). Trimming took 4 bases from V and 1 from J, leaving 14 bases between them.

V gene TRBV7-2 combines with J gene TRBJ2-5; D might be TRBD2 (5 bases). Germline CDR1 is SGHTA and CDR2 is FQGNSA. V lost 8 bases to trimming and J lost 5 bases, with 9 bases between them. The CDR3 runs 11 residues. The CDR3 here is CASSREETQYF. The CDR3 DNA reads TGTGCCAGCTCAAGGGAGGAGACCCAGTACTTC. The full variable domain, its missing parts supplied by reference TRBV7-2 and TRBJ2-5, is GAGVSQSPSNKVTEKGKDVELRCDPISGHTALYWYRQSLGQGLEFLIYFQGNSAPDKSGLPSDRFSAERTGGSVSTLTIQRTQQEDSAVYLCASSREETQYFGPGTRLLVL.

The DNA of the CDR3 is TGTGCCAGTAGTATGGGCAGGGGGGTCTCGGAGACCCAGTACTTC. Protein: CASSMGRGVSETQYF. The chain employs TRBV19 and TRBJ2-5; tentative D call: TRBD1 (7 bases). V gave up 3 bases and J gave up 5 bases, with 16 bases separating them. The CDR3 totals 15 residues. CDR1 is LNHDA, CDR2 SQIVND, per germline (reference sequence). Full variable domain (missing parts from reference TRBV19 and TRBJ2-5): DGGITQSPKYLFRKEGQNVTLSCEQNLNHDAMYWYRQDPGQGLRLIYYSQIVNDFQKGDIAEGYSVSREKKESFPLTVTSAQKNPTAFYLCASSMGRGVSETQYFGPGTRLLVL.

The rearrangement uses TRBV6-4 and TRBJ2-1, with 9 bases matching TRBD1. The V and J ends lost 4 bases and 8 bases, in that order; junction bases with no gene match: 9. Germline CDR1 MRHNA, CDR2 SNTAGT. There are 15 residues in the CDR3. The CDR3 nucleotides are TGTGCCAGCAGTGCCGGGACAGGGAACAGGGATGAGCAGTTCTTC. Protein product: CASSAGTGNRDEQFF.

V usage is TRBV7-9 and J usage is TRBJ2-1, with a tentative D call TRBD1 (5 bases). Trimming shortened V by 2 bases and J by 8 bases, and 16 bases separated the two germline ends. CDR1 and CDR2 from the germline V gene are SEHNR and FQNEAQ (reference sequence). This CDR3 contains 15 residues. The CDR3 loop is CASSLRGRDRDEQFF. In DNA, the CDR3 is TGTGCCAGCAGCTTAAGGGGCAGGGATAGGGATGAGCAGTTCTTC.

The chain has TRBV4-3 and TRBJ2-3, with a tentative D call TRBD2 (6 bases). The CDR3 is 18 amino acids. The V end lost 0 bases, the J end lost 2 bases, and 18 bases lay between the germline ends. CDR1 LGHNA and CDR2 YSLEER come from the germline V gene. CDR3 sequence reads: CASSQDAAGTILTDTQYF. In DNA form, the CDR3 reads TGCGCCAGCAGCCAAGATGCGGCGGGGACGATCCTCACAGATACGCAGTATTTT.